This entry describes one T cell receptor (beta chain). This CDR3 comprises 15 residues. V lost 5 bases and J lost 0; bases outside the gene matches: 6. Germline CDR1 reads MNHEY; CDR2 reads SVGAGI. The sample belongs to a study of blood T cell repertoires in COVID-19. Study-wide context: Whether acute or convalescent, the COVID-19 samples came from the United States, Italy and Spain. PBMCs, B-cell-depleted T cells, or T cells were the source of the cDNA or gDNA that made up the material.

Original handling: Amplifying reference gene primers gave estimates of nucleated cell counts. Generated by immunoSEQ multiplex PCR, the TCRdb table keeps only in-frame clones and is missing some. V, J and clone size derive from that table, while D and trimming were established from the DNA sequence. The sample contains roughly 210,000 clones, 88% of which appear only once. Sequencing was performed on peripheral blood. The clonotype comes from a man between 65 and 85 years old with acute or convalescent COVID-19. The V call is TRBV6-5, the J call TRBJ1-1, with 7 positions matching TRBD1. CDR3 bases: TGTGCCAGCAGTCCCCTTGGACAGGTGAACACTGAAGCTTTCTTT. Encoded protein: CASSPLGQVNTEAFF.